This T cell receptor beta chain came from a study of early T cells in non-severe SARS-CoV-2 infection. Germline-derived CDR1 and CDR2 are DFQATT and SNEGSKA (reference sequence). V lost 0 bases, J lost 0 bases, and 18 bases lay in between. There are 17 residues in the CDR3. Using its own MiXCR run on the 5' RACE reads, TCRdb lists one record per CDR3 protein. The repertoire holds tens of thousands of distinct CDR3 sequences, with about 6.5% as singletons. Only a few counts were recorded for this clonotype. Sequencing used whole blood. The sequence was collected from an adult who was a healthcare worker with PCR-confirmed SARS-CoV-2 infection or an uninfected control (not recorded which). The V and J genes are TRBV20-1 and TRBJ2-7; D perhaps matches TRBD1 (5 bases). CDR3 protein: CSARDHRSRESSYEQYF. CDR3 bases: TGCAGTGCTAGAGACCACAGAAGCAGGGAAAGCTCCTACGAGCAGTACTTC.